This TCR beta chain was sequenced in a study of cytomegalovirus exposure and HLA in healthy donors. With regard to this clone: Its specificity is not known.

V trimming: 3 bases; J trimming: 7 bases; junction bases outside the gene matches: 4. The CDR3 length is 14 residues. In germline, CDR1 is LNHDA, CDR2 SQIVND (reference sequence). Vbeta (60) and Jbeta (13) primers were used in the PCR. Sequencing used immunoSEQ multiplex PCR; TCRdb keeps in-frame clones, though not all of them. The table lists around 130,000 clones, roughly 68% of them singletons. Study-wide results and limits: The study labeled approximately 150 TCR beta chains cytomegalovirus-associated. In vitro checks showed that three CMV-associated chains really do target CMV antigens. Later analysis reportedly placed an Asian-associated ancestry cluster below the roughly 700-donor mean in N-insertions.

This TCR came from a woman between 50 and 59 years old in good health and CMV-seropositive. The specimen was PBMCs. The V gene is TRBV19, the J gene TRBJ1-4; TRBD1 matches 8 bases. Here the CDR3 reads CASSMQGAAEKLFF. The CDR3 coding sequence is TGTGCCAGTAGTATGCAGGGGGCGGCTGAAAAACTGTTTTTT.